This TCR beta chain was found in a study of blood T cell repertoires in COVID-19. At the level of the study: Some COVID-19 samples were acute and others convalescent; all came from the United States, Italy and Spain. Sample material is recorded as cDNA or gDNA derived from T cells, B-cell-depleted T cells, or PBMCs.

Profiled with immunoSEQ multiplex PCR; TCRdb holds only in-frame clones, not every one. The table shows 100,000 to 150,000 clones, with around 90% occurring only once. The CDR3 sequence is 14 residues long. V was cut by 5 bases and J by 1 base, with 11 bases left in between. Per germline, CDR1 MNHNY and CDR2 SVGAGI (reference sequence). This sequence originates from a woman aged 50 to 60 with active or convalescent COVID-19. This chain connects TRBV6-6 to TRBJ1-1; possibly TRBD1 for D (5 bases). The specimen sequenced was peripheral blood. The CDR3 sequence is CASSPATENTEAFF. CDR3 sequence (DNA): TGTGCCAGCAGTCCAGCGACAGAGAACACTGAAGCTTTCTTT.